This is a list of T cell receptor beta chains from one sample in a study of cytomegalovirus exposure and HLA in healthy donors. The data were produced by immunoSEQ multiplex PCR, yet TCRdb's version contains in-frame clones alone and is incomplete. The sample carries some 140,000 clones, 80% to 90% recorded once. Sequenced: PBMCs. These receptors came from a man aged 18 to 30 in good health and CMV-seronegative. CDR3s include the opening cysteine and the closing phenylalanine or tryptophan. Fields, in order: clone size, J gene, V gene, CDR3 length, D gene, CDR3 protein, CDR3 DNA. D genes are given only for firm matches. The size of a clone is reported for some rows only, either as once, few or many, or as a class for expanded clones.

>.|TRBJ2-3|TRBV19|14|.
CASSMGTPTDTQYF
TGTGCCAGTAGTATGGGGACTCCCACAGATACGCAGTATTTT
>.|TRBJ1-5|TRBV7-2|16|.
CASSLSPGDTYQPQHF
TGTGCCAGCAGCTTATCTCCTGGGGACACTTATCAGCCCCAGCATTTT
>.|TRBJ1-2|TRBV11-3|13|.
CASSLGWGSAGDF
TGTGCCAGCAGCTTAGGATGGGGATCAGCCGGGGACTTC
>few|TRBJ1-4|TRBV12-5|13|TRBD1
CASKGQLNEKLFF
TGTGCTAGTAAGGGACAGCTTAATGAAAAACTGTTTTTT
>.|TRBJ2-7|TRBV2|15|TRBD1
CASSRLAGGSYEQYF
TGTGCCAGCAGTAGGTTGGCAGGGGGCTCCTACGAGCAGTACTTC
>once|TRBJ2-1|TRBV7-9|15|TRBD1
CASSLPGTAYNEQFF
TGTGCCAGCAGCCTCCCCGGGACAGCTTACAATGAGCAGTTCTTC
>.|TRBJ2-7|TRBV18|15|TRBD1
CASSPDRGHQYEQYF
TGTGCCAGCTCACCCGACAGGGGGCATCAGTACGAGCAGTACTTC
>.|TRBJ1-2|TRBV6-5|14|.
CASSYSISQGSYTF
TGTGCCAGCAGTTACTCGATTTCCCAGGGTAGCTACACCTTC
>.|TRBJ2-5|TRBV20-1|10|.
CSPGSETQYF
TGCAGCCCCGGGAGTGAGACCCAGTACTTC
>.|TRBJ2-3|TRBV6-5|13|.
CASHGLFTDTQYF
TGTGCCAGCCACGGACTGTTCACAGATACGCAGTATTTT
>.|TRBJ1-5|TRBV10-3|15|TRBD1
CAIRGGTGENQPQHF
TGTGCCATCAGGGGAGGGACAGGGGAAAATCAGCCCCAGCATTTT
>few|TRBJ1-1|TRBV6-5|14|TRBD1
CASRPYRGGTEAFF
TGTGCCAGCAGACCCTACAGGGGGGGGACTGAAGCTTTCTTT
>.|TRBJ2-7|TRBV27|15|.
CASSLKGKSSYEQYF
TGTGCCAGCAGTTTAAAGGGGAAGAGCTCCTACGAGCAGTACTTC
>.|TRBJ2-7|TRBV10-3|14|TRBD1
CAISNRDRDHEQYF
TGTGCCATCAGCAACCGGGACAGGGACCACGAGCAGTACTTC
>.|TRBJ2-5|TRBV27|12|.
CASSSSPPAQYF
TGTGCCAGCAGTTCCTCCCCTCCCGCCCAGTACTTC
>.|TRBJ2-1|TRBV2|16|.
CASIYSPLSSYNEQFF
TGTGCCAGCATCTACAGCCCTCTAAGCTCCTACAATGAGCAGTTCTTC
>.|TRBJ2-2|TRBV19|14|.
CASTGLTLAGELFF
TGTGCCAGTACCGGACTAACACTGGCCGGGGAGCTGTTTTTT
>.|TRBJ2-6|TRBV15|15|.
CATSSGDSGANVLTF
TGTGCCACCAGCAGCGGGGACTCTGGGGCCAACGTCCTGACTTTC
>few|TRBJ1-6|TRBV6-5|13|.
CATSREVNSPLHF
TGTGCCACCTCTAGGGAGGTAAATTCACCCCTCCACTTT
>.|TRBJ2-3|TRBV5-6|16|TRBD1
CASSPGTGAFTDTQYF
TGTGCCAGCAGCCCCGGGACAGGAGCCTTCACAGATACGCAGTATTTT
>.|TRBJ2-3|TRBV6-4|15|.
CASSDSAGSTDTQYF
TGTGCCAGCAGTGACAGCGCGGGTAGCACAGATACGCAGTATTTT
>.|TRBJ2-3|TRBV7-6|14|TRBD1
CASTQGDSTDTQYF
TGTGCCAGCACCCAGGGGGACAGCACAGATACGCAGTATTTT
>.|TRBJ1-5|TRBV19|13|.
CASSSNQNQPQHF
TGTGCCAGTAGTTCGAATCAGAATCAGCCCCAGCATTTT
>once|TRBJ2-1|TRBV5-1|15|.
CASSFQLTVNNEQFF
TGCGCCAGCAGCTTCCAATTGACAGTAAACAATGAGCAGTTCTTC
>.|TRBJ1-5|TRBV6-6|15|.
CASHTVTTGTKPQHF
TGTGCCAGCCACACAGTTACGACGGGGACAAAGCCCCAGCATTTT
>.|TRBJ2-7|TRBV9|12|.
CASSAVGYEQYF
TGTGCCAGCAGCGCGGTCGGCTACGAGCAGTACTTC
>.|TRBJ1-2|TRBV2|13|.
CACARPLLRGYTF
TGTGCCTGCGCCCGCCCCCTCCTCCGTGGCTACACCTTC
>few|TRBJ2-6|TRBV19|17|TRBD2
CASSVAGGGSGANVLTF
TGTGCCAGTAGCGTAGCGGGAGGGGGATCTGGGGCCAACGTCCTGACTTTC
>.|TRBJ2-3|TRBV20-1|11|.
CSAYSPDTQYF
TGCAGTGCTTACAGTCCAGATACGCAGTATTTT
>.|TRBJ1-1|TRBV5-4|16|.
CASSSPGRGNSTEAFF
TGTGCCAGCAGCTCACCCGGGAGGGGTAATTCCACTGAAGCTTTCTTT
>.|TRBJ2-3|TRBV4-2|16|TRBD1
CASSQVRTGGTDTQYF
TGTGCCAGCAGCCAAGTCCGGACAGGGGGCACAGATACGCAGTATTTT
>.|TRBJ1-1|TRBV28|15|TRBD1
CASNPLRQGGPEAFF
TGTGCCAGCAATCCTTTGAGGCAGGGGGGACCTGAAGCTTTCTTT
>.|TRBJ1-1|TRBV30|13|.
CAWSGQGGTEAFF
TGTGCCTGGAGTGGTCAGGGCGGCACTGAAGCTTTCTTT
>.|TRBJ2-1|TRBV11-3|15|.
CASSPSRGHYNEQFF
TGTGCCAGCAGCCCCTCCCGTGGACACTACAATGAGCAGTTCTTC
>.|TRBJ2-1|TRBV2|15|.
CASTLGGLQPNEQFF
TGTGCCAGCACCCTGGGGGGACTCCAACCCAATGAGCAGTTCTTC
>.|TRBJ2-7|TRBV7-2|16|TRBD2
CASSFSIGLADYEQYF
TGTGCCAGCAGCTTTAGTATAGGACTAGCGGACTACGAGCAGTACTTC
>.|TRBJ2-5|TRBV6-1|15|TRBD1
CASSDRDRGKETQYF
TGTGCCAGCAGTGACCGGGACAGGGGTAAGGAGACCCAGTACTTC
>.|TRBJ2-1|TRBV10-1|12|.
CASSQSRNEQFF
TGCGCCAGCAGCCAGTCTAGGAATGAGCAGTTCTTC
>few|TRBJ2-3|TRBV5-4|16|.
CASSGFTGIWGDTQYF
TGTGCCAGCAGCGGGTTTACAGGGATTTGGGGAGATACGCAGTATTTT
>.|TRBJ2-7|TRBV5-6|15|TRBD2
CASSTGLAVYYEQYF
TGTGCCAGCAGCACGGGACTAGCGGTGTACTACGAGCAGTACTTC
>.|TRBJ2-1|TRBV2|15|TRBD2
CASSEAGTSGGEQFF
TGTGCCAGCAGTGAAGCAGGGACTAGCGGCGGTGAGCAGTTCTTC